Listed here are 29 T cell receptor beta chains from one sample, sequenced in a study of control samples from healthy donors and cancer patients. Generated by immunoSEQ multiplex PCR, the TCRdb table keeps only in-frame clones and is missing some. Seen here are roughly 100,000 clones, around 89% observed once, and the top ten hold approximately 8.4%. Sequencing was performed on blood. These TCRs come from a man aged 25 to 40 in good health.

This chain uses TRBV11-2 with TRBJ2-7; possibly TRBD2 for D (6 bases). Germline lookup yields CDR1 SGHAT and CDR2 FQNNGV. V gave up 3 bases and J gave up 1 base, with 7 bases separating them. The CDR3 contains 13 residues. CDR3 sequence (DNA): TGTGCCAGCAGCTTTAGCGGATCCTACGAGCAGTACTTC. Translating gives CASSFSGSYEQYF.

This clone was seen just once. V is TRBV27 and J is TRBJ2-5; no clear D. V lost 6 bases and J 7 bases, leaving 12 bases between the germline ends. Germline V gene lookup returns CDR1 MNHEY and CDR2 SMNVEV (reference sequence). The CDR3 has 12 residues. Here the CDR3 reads CASRPLVGTQYF. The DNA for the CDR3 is TGTGCCAGCAGGCCCTTGGTGGGGACCCAGTACTTC.

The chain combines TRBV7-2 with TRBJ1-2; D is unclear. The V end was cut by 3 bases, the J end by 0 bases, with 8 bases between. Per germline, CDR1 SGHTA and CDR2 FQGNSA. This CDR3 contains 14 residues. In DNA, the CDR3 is TGTGCCAGCAGCTTGGATAGGGCTAACTATGGCTACACCTTC. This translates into CASSLDRANYGYTF. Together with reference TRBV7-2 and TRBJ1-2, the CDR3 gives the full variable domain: GAGVSQSPSNKVTEKGKDVELRCDPISGHTALYWYRQSLGQGLEFLIYFQGNSAPDKSGLPSDRFSAERTGGSVSTLTIQRTQQEDSAVYLCASSLDRANYGYTFGSGTRLTVV.

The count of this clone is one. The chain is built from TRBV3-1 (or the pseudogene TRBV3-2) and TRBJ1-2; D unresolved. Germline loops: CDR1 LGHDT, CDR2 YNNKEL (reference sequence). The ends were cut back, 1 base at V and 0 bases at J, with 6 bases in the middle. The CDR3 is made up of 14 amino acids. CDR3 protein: CASSQVSSNYGYTF. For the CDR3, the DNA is TGTGCCAGCAGCCAAGTCAGCTCTAACTATGGCTACACCTTC.

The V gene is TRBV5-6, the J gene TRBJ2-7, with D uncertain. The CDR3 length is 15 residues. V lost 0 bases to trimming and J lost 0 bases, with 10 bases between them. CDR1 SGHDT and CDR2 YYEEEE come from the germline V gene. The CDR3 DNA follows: TGTGCCAGCAGCTTGGAGGAGTGGAGCTCCTACGAGCAGTACTTC. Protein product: CASSLEEWSSYEQYF.

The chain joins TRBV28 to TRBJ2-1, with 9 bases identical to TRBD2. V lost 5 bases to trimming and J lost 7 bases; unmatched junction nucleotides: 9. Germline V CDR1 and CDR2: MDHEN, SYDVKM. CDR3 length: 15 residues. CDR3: CASSLIAGAGNEQFF. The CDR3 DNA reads TGTGCCAGCAGTCTCATAGCGGGAGCAGGAAATGAGCAGTTCTTC.

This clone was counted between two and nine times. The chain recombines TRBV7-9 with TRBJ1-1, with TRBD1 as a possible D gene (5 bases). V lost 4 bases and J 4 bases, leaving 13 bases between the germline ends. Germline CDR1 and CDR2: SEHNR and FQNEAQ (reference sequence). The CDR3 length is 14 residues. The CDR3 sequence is CASSWPPGFTEAFF. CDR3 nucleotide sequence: TGTGCCAGCAGCTGGCCCCCAGGGTTCACTGAAGCTTTCTTT.

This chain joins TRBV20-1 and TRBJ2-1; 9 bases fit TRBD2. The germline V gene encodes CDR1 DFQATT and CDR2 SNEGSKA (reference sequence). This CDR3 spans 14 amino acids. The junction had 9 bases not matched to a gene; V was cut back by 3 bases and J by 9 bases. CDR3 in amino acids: CSASTGGRASEQFF. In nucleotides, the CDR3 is TGCAGTGCTAGTACTGGCGGGAGGGCCAGTGAGCAGTTCTTC.

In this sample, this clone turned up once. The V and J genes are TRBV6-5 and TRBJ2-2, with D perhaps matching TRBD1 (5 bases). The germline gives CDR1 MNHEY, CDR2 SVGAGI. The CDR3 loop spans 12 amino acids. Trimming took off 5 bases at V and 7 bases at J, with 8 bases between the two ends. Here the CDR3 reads CASSRGGGELFF. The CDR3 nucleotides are TGTGCCAGCAGTAGGGGTGGCGGGGAGCTGTTTTTT.

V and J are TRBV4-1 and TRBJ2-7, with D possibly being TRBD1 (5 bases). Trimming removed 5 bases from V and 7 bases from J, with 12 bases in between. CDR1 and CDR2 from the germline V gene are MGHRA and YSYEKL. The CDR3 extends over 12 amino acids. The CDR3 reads CASSAITGEQYF. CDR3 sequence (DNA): TGCGCCAGCAGCGCGATCACAGGTGAGCAGTACTTC.

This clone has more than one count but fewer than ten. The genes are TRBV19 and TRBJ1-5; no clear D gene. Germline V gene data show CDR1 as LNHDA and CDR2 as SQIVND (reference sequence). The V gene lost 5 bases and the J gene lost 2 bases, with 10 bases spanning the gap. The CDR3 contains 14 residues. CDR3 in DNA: TGTGCCAGTAGTGGAAATCAGGGCAATCAGCCCCAGCATTTT. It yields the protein CASSGNQGNQPQHF.

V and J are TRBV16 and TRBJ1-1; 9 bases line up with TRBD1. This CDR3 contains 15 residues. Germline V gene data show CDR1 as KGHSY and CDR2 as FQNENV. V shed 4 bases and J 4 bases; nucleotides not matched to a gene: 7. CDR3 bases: TGTGCCAGCAGCCTGCCCCGGGACAGGGCCACTGAAGCTTTCTTT. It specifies CASSLPRDRATEAFF.

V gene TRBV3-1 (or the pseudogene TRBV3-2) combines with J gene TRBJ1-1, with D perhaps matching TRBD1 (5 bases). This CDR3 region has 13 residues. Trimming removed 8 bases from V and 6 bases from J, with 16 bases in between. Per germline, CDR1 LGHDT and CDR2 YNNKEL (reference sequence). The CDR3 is CASQDFRGSEAFF. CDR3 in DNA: TGTGCCAGCCAGGACTTCCGGGGCTCTGAAGCTTTCTTT.

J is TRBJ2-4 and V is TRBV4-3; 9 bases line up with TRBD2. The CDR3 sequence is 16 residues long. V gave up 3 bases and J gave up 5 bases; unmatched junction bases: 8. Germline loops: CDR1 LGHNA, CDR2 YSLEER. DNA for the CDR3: TGCGCCAGCAGCCAGTCAGTAGCGGGAGTAGAAAACATTCAGTACTTC. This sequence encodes CASSQSVAGVENIQYF.

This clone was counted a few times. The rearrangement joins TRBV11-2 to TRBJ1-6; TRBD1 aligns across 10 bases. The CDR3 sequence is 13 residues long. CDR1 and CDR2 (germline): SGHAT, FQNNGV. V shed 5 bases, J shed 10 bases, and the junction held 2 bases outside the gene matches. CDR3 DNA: TGTGCCAGCAGCCGGGACAGGGGCTCACCCCTCCACTTT. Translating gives CASSRDRGSPLHF.

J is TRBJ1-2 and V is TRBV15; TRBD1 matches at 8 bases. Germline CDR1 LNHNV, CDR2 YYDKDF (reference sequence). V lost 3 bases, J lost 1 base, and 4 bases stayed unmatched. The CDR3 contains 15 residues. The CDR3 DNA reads TGTGCCACCAGCAGCTCGACAGGGGATAACTATGGCTACACCTTC. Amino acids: CATSSSTGDNYGYTF.

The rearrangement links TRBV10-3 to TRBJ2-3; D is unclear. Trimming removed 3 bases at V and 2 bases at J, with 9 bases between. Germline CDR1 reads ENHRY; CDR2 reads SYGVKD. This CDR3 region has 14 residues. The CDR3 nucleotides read TGTGCCATCAGTGACCCCGGATCCACAGATACGCAGTATTTT. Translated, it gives CAISDPGSTDTQYF.

This CDR3 is CASSYWDGYTF. As DNA, the CDR3 is TGTGCCAGCAGTTACTGGGATGGCTACACCTTC. V usage is TRBV6-2 or TRBV6-3 and J usage is TRBJ1-2; no firm D call. Germline values: CDR1 MNHEY, CDR2 SVGEGT. The CDR3 is 11 amino acids. The ends were cut back, 1 base at V and 6 bases at J, with 3 bases in the middle.

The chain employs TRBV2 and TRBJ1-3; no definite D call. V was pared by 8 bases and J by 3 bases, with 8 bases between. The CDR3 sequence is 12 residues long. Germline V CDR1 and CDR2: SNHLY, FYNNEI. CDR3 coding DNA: TGTGCCAGCTCCCAAGGTGGAAACACCATATATTTT. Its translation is CASSQGGNTIYF.

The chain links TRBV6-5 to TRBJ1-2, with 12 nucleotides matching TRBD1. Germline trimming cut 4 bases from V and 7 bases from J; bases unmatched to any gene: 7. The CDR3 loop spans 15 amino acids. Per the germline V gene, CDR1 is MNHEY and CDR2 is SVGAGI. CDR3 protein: CASSSRDRGLFGYTF. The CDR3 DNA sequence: TGTGCCAGCAGTTCCCGGGACAGGGGGCTGTTTGGCTACACCTTC.

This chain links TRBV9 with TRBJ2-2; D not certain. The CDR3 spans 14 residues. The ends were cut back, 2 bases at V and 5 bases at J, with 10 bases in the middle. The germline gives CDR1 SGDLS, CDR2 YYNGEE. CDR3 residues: CASSVMVGTGELFF. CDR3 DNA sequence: TGTGCCAGCAGCGTCATGGTCGGGACCGGGGAGCTGTTTTTT.

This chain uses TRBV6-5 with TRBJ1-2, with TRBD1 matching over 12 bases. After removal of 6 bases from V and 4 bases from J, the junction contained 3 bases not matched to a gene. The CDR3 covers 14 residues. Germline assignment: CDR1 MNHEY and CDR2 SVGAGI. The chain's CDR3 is CASSAGQGAYGYTF. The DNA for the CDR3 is TGTGCCAGCAGCGCGGGACAGGGGGCCTATGGCTACACCTTC.

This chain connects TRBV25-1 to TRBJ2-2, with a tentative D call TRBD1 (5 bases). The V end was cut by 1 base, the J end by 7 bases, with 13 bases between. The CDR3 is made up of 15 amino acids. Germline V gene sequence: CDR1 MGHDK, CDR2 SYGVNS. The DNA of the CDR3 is TGTGCCAGCAGTGAATTGGCAGGGCTGGTCGGGGAGCTGTTTTTT. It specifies CASSELAGLVGELFF. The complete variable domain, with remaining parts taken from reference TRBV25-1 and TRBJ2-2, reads EADIYQTPRYLVIGTGKKITLECSQTMGHDKMYWYQQDPGMELHLIHYSYGVNSTEKGDLSSESTVSRIRTEHFPLTLESARPSHTSQYLCASSELAGLVGELFFGEGSRLTVL.

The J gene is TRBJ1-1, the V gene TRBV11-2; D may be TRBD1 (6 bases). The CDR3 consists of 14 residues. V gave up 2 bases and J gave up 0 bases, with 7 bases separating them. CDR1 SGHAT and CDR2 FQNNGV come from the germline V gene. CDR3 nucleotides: TGTGCCAGCAGCTTACAGGGGATGAACACTGAAGCTTTCTTT. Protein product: CASSLQGMNTEAFF.

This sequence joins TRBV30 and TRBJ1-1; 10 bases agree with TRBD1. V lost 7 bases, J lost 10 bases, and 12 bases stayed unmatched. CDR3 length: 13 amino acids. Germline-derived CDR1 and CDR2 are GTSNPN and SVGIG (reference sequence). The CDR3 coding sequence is TGTGCCTACTCGGGACAGGGGTTTAGCGGAGCTTTCTTT. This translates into CAYSGQGFSGAFF.

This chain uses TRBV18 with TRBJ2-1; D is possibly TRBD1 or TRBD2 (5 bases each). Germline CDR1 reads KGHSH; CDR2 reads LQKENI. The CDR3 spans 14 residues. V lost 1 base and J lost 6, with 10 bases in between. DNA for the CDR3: TGTGCCAGCTCACCACTTACAGGACTCAATGAGCAGTTCTTC. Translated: CASSPLTGLNEQFF.

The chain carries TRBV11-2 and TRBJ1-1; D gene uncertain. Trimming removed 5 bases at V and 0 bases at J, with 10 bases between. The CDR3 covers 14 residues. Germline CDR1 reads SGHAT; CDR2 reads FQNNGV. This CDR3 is CASSLGVLNTEAFF. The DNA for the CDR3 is TGTGCCAGCAGCCTAGGTGTTTTGAACACTGAAGCTTTCTTT.

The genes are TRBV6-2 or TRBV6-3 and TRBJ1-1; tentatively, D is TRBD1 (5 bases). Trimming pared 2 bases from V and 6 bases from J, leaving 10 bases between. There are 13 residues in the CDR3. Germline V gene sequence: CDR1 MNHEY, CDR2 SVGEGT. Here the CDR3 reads CASSYGGSPEAFF. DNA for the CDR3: TGTGCCAGCAGTTACGGGGGGTCCCCTGAAGCTTTCTTT.

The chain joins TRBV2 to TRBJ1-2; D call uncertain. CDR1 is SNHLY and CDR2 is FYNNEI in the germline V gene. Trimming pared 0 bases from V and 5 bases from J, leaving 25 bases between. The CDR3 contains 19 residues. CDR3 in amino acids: CASSEALQAKGGWFYGYTF. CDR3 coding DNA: TGTGCCAGCAGTGAAGCGCTTCAGGCCAAGGGAGGTTGGTTTTATGGCTACACCTTC.